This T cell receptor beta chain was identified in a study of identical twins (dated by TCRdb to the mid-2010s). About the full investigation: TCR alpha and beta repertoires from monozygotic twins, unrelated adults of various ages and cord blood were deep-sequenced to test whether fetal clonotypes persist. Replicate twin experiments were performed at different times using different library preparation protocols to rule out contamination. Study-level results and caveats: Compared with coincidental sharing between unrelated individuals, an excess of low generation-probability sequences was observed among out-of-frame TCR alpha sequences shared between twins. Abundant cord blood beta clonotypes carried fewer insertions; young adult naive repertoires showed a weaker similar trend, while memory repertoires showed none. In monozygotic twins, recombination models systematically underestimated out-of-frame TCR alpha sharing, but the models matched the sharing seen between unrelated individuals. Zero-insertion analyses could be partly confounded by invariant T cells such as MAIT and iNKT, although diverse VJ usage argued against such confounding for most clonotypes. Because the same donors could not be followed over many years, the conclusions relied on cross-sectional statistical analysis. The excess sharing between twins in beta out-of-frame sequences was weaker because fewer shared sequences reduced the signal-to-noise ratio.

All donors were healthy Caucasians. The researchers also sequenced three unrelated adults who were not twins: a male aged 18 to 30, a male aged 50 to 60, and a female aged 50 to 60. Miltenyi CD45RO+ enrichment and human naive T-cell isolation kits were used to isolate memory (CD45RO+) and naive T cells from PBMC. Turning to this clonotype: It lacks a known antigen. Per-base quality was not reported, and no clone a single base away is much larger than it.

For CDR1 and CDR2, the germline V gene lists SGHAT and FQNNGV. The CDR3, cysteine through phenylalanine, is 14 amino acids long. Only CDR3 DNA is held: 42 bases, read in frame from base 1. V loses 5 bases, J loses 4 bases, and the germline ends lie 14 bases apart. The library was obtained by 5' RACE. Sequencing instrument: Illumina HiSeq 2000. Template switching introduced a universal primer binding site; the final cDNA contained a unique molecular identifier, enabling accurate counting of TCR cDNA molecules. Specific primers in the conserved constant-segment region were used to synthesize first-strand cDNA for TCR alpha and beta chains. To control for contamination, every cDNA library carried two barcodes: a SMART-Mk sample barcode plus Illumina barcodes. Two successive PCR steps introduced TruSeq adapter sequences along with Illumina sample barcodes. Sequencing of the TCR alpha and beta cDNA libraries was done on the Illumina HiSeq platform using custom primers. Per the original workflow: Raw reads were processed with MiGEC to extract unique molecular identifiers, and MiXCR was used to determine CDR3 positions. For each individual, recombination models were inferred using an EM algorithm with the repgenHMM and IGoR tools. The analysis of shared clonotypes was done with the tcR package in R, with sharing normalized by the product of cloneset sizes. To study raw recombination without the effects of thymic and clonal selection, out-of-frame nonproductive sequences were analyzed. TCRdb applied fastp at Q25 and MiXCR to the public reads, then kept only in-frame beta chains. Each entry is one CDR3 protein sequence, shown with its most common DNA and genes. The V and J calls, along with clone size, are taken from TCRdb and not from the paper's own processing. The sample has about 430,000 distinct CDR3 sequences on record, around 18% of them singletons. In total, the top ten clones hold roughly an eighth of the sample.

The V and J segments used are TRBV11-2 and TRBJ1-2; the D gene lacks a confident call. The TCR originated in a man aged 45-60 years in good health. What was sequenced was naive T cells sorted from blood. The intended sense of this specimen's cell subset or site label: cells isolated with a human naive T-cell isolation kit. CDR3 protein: CASSPSGGFYGYTF. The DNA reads TGTGCCAGCAGCCCCTCGGGCGGATTCTATGGCTACACCTTC. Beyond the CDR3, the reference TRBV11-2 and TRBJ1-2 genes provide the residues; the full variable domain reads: EAGVAQSPRYKIIEKRQSVAFWCNPISGHATLYWYQQILGQGPKLLIQFQNNGVVDDSQLPKDRFSAERLKGVDSTLKIQPAKLEDSAVYLCASSPSGGFYGYTFGSGTRLTVV.